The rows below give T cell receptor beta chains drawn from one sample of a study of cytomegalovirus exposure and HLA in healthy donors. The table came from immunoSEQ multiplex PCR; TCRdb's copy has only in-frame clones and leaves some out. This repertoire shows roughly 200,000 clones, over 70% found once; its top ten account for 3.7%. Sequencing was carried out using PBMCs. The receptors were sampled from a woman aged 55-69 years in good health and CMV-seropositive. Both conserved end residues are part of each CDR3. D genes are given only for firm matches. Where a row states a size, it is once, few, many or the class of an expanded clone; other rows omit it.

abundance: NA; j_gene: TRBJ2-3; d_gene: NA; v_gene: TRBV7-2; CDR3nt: TGTGCCAGCAGCCGCGGGCCGCCCCCAGATACGCAGTATTTT; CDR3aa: CASSRGPPPDTQYF
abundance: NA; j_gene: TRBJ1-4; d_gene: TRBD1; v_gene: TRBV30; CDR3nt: TGTGCCTGGAGTGTCGGGACAGGGAGAAATGAAAAACTGTTTTTT; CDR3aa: CAWSVGTGRNEKLFF
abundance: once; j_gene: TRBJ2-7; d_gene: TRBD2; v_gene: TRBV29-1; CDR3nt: TGCAGCGTTGTCCAACTAGCGGGAGGGCCTTCCCACGAGCAGTACTTC; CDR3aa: CSVVQLAGGPSHEQYF
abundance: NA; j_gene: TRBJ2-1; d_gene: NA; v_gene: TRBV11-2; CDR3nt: TGTGCCAGCAGTGGAGGACCAGCCCAGCAGTTCTTC; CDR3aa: CASSGGPAQQFF
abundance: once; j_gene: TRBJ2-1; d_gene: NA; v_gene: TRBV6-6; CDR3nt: TGTGCCAGCAGTGACAGCGCCAATGAGCAGTTCTTC; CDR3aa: CASSDSANEQFF
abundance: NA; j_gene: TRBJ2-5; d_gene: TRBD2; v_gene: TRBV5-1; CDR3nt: TGCGCCAGGAGACCGGGACTAGCGGGAGCATGCGAGACCCAGTACTTC; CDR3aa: CARRPGLAGACETQYF
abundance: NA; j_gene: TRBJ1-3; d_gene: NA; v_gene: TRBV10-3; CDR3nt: TGTGCCACCAGACCGGAGGCTGGAAACACCATATATTTT; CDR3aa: CATRPEAGNTIYF
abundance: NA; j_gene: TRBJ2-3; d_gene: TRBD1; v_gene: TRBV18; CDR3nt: TGTGCCAGCTCACCATTGCAGGGGGCCGGCACAGATACGCAGTATTTT; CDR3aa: CASSPLQGAGTDTQYF
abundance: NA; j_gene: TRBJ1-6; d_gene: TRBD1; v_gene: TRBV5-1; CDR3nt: TGCGCCAGCAGCATGACAGGGGGCGTTAGAAATTCACCCCTCCACTTT; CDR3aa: CASSMTGGVRNSPLHF
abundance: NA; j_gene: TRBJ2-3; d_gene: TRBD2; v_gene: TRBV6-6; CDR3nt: TGTGCCAGCAGTTACTCTTCTAGCGGGGTCGCAGATACGCAGTATTTT; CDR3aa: CASSYSSSGVADTQYF
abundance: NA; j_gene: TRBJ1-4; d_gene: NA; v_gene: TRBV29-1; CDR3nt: TGCAGCGTTGGTCGGCCCGGGGTTACGAGAGAAAAACTGTTTTTT; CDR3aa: CSVGRPGVTREKLFF
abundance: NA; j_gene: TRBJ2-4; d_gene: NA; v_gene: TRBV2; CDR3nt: TGTGCCAGCAAGGTGGGGCCAGACTTGTTATCAGCCAAAAACATTCAGTACTTC; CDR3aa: CASKVGPDLLSAKNIQYF
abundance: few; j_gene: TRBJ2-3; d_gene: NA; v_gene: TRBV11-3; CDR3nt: TGTGCCAGCAGCTTTCAGGGGCCGCGTGATACGCAGTATTTT; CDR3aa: CASSFQGPRDTQYF
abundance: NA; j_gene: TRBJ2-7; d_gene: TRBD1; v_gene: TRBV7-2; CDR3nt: TGTGCCAGCAGCTTAGGGACAGGGAGGTACGAGCAGTACTTC; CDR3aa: CASSLGTGRYEQYF
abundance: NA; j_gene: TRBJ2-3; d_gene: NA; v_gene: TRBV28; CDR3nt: TGTGCCAGCAATCTTAGCGGCACAGATACGCAGTATTTT; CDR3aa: CASNLSGTDTQYF
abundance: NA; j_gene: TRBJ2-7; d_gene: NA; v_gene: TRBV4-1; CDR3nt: TGCGCCAGCAGCCCCCCAATCAGACAGGAGCCTTCCCCCTACGAGCAGTACTTC; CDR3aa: CASSPPIRQEPSPYEQYF
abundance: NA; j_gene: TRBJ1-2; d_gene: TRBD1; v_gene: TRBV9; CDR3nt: TGTGCCAGCAGCCCTAGGGACAGATCGATAAACTATGGCTACACCTTC; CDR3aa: CASSPRDRSINYGYTF
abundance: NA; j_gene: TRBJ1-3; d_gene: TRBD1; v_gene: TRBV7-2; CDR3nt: TGTGCCAGCAGCTTGGACAGGGGAAACACCATATATTTT; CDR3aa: CASSLDRGNTIYF
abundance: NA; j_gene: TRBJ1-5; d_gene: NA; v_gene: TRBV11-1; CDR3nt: TGTGCCAGCAGCCCCCTACTGGAGAATCAGCCCCAGCATTTT; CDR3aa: CASSPLLENQPQHF
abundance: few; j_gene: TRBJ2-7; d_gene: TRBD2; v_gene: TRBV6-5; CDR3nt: TGTGCCAGCAAAAATGGACTAGCGGGTTCCTACGAGCAGTACTTC; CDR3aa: CASKNGLAGSYEQYF
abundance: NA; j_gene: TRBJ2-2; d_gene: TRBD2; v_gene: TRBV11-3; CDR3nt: TGTGCCAGCAGCTTAGAAGCGGGAGGGGAGCTGTTTTTT; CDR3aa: CASSLEAGGELFF
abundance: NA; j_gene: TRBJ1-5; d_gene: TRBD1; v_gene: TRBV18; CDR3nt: TGTGCCAGCTCACCAGGACAGGGGACCGCGTGGGGTCAGCCCCAGCATTTT; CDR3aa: CASSPGQGTAWGQPQHF
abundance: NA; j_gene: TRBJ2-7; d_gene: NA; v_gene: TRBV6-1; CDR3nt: TGTGCCAGCAGTGAGTTGGGGGCATACGAGCAGTACTTC; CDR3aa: CASSELGAYEQYF
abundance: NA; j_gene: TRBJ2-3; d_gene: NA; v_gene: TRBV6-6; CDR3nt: TGTGCCAGCAGTGCTATCTCAGATACGCAGTATTTT; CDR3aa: CASSAISDTQYF
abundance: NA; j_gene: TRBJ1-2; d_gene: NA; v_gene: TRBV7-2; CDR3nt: TGTGCCAGCAGCTTGGGGATGGGGGCGACATCCTGGGGGTATGGCTACACCTTC; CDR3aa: CASSLGMGATSWGYGYTF
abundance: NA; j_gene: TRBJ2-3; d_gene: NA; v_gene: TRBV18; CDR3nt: TGTGCCAGCTCACCCCGTCCGGTAGATACGCAGTATTTT; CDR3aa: CASSPRPVDTQYF
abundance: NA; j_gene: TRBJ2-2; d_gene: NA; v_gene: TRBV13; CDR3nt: TGTGCCAGCAGCTACCCGAGCGGGCAAAACACCGGGGAGCTGTTTTTT; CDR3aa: CASSYPSGQNTGELFF
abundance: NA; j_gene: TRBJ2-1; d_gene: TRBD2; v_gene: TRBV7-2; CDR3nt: TGTGCCAGCAGCTTAGCGAGCGGGAGAAGCCATGAGCAGTTCTTC; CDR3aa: CASSLASGRSHEQFF
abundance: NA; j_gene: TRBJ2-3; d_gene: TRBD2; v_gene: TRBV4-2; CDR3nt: TGTGCCAGCAGCCAAGATCCGGGGGGGCTAACGAGGTACACAGATACGCAGTATTTT; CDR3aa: CASSQDPGGLTRYTDTQYF
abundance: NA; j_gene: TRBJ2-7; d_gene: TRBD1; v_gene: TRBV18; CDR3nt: TGTGCCAGCTCACCCCAGGGACAGCCTAGCTACGAGCAGTACTTC; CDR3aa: CASSPQGQPSYEQYF
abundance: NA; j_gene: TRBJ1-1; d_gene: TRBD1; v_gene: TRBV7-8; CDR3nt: TGTGCCAGCAGCTCCGATCCCGGGACAGGGGTCACTGAAGCTTTCTTT; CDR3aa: CASSSDPGTGVTEAFF
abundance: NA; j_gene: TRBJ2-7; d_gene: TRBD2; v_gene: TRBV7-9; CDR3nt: TGTGCCAGCAGCTTACTAGCGGGAGACTTAAGCGAGCAGTACTTC; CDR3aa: CASSLLAGDLSEQYF
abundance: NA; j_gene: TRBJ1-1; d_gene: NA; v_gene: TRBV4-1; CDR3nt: TGCGCCAGCAGCCAAGAAAGGGGGGGGGTCGGCACTGAAGCTTTCTTT; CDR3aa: CASSQERGGVGTEAFF
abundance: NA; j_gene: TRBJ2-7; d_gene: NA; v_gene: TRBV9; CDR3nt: TGTGCCAGCAGCGTAGGTCTGTCAGGGTGGGCCTACGAGCAGTACTTC; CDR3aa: CASSVGLSGWAYEQYF
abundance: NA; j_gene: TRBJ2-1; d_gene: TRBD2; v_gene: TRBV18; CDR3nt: TGTGCCAGCTCACCACGCGGGAGGAGCTCCTACAATGAGCAGTTCTTC; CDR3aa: CASSPRGRSSYNEQFF
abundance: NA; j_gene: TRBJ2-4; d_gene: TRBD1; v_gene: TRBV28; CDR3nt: TGTGCCATTACCCGGACAGGAAACATTCAGTACTTC; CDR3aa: CAITRTGNIQYF
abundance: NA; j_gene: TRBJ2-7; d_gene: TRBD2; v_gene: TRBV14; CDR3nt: TGTGCCAGCAGCCAAGGTAGCGGGCCTTCCTACGAGCAGTACTTC; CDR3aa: CASSQGSGPSYEQYF
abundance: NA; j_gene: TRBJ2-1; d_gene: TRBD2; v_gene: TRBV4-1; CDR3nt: TGCGCCAGCAGCCAAGGTCGACTAGCGGGAGCTGAGCAGTTCTTC; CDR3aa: CASSQGRLAGAEQFF
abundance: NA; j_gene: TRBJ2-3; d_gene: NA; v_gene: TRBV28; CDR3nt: TGTGCCAGCAGTTCTGGCAGTATCACAGATACGCAGTATTTT; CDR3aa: CASSSGSITDTQYF
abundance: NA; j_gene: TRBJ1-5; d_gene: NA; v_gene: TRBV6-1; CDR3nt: TGTGCCAGCAGCCAATTGGACAGCAACAATCAGCCCCAGCATTTT; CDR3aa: CASSQLDSNNQPQHF
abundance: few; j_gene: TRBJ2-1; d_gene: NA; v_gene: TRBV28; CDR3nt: TGTGCCAGCAGACACAGGGAAGGAGACAATGAGCAGTTCTTC; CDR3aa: CASRHREGDNEQFF
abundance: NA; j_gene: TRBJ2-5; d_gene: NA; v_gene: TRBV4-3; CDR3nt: TGCGCCAGCAGCCAAGACGCTAATTCGGAGGAGACCCAGTACTTC; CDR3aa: CASSQDANSEETQYF
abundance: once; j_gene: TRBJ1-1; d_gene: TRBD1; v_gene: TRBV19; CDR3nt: TGTGCCAGTAGTATAGGAGTCGCCGACAGGGGGAACACTGAAGCTTTCTTT; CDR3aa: CASSIGVADRGNTEAFF